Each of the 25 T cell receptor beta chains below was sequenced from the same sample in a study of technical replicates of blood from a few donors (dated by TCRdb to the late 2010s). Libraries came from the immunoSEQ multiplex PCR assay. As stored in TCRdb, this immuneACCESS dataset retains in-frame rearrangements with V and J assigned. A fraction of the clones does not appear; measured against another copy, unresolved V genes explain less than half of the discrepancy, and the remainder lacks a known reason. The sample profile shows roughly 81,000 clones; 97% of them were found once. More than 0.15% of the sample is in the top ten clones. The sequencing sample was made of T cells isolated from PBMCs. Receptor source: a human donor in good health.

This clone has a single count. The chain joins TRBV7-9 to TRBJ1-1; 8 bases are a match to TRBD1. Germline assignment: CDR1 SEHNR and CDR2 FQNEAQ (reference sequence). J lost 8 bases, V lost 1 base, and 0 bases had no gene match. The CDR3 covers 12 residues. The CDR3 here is CASSLGTGEAFF. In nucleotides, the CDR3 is TGTGCCAGCAGCTTAGGGACAGGGGAAGCTTTCTTT.

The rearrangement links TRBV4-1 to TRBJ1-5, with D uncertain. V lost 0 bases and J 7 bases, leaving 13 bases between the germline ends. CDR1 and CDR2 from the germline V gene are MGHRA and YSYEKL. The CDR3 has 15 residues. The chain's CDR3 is CASSQDGGGKQPQHF. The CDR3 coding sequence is TGCGCCAGCAGCCAAGATGGTGGAGGTAAGCAGCCCCAGCATTTT.

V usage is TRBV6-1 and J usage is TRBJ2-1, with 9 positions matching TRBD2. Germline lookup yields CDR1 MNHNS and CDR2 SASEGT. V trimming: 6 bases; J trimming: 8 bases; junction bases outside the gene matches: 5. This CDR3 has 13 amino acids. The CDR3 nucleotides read TGTGCCAGCAGACCCGCGGGGGGGGATGAGCAGTTCTTC. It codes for CASRPAGGDEQFF.

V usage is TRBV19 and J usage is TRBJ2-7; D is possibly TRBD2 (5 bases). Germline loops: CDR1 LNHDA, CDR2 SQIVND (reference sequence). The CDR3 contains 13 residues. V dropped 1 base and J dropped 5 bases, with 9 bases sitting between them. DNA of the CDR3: TGTGCCAGTAGTATAGGATGGCGGGACGAGCAGTACTTC. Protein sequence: CASSIGWRDEQYF.

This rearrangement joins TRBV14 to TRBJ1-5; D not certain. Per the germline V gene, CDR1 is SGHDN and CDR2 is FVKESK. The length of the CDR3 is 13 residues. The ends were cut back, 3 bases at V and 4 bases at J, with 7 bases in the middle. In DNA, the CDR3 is TGTGCCAGCAGCCAGGGAGCTAATCAGCCCCAGCATTTT. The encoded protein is CASSQGANQPQHF.

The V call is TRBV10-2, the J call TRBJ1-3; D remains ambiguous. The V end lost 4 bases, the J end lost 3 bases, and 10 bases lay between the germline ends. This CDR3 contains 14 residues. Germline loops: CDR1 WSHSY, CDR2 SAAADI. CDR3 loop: CASSVSPGGNTIYF. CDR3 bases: TGCGCCAGCAGTGTAAGCCCCGGTGGAAACACCATATATTTT.

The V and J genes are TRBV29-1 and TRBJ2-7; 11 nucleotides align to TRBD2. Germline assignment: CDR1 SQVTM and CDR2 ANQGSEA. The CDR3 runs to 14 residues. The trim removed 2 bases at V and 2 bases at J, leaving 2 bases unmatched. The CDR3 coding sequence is TGCAGCGTTGAACTAGCGGGGGGAGCCTACGAGCAGTACTTC. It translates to CSVELAGGAYEQYF.

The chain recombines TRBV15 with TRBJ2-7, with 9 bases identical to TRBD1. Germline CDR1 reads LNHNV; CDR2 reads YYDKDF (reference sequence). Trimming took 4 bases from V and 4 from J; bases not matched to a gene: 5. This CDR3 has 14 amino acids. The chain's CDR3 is CATSIGTGSYEQYF. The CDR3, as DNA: TGTGCCACCAGCATAGGGACAGGGTCGTACGAGCAGTACTTC.

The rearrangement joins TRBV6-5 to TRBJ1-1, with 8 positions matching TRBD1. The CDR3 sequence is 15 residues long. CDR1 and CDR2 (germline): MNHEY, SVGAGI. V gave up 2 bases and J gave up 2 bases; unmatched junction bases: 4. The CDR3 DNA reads TGTGCCAGCAGTTACGGACAGGGCCTTAACACTGAAGCTTTCTTT. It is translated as CASSYGQGLNTEAFF.

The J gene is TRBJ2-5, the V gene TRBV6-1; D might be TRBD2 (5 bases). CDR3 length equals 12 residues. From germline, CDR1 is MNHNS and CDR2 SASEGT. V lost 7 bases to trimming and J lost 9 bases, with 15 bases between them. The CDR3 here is CASTATRSAQYF. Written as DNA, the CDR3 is TGTGCCAGCACGGCCACTAGGAGTGCCCAGTACTTC.

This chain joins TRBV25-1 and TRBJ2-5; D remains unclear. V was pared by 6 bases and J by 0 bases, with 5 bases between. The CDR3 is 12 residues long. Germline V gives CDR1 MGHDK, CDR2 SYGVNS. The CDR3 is CASRQYQETQYF. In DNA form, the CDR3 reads TGTGCCAGCAGACAGTACCAAGAGACCCAGTACTTC.

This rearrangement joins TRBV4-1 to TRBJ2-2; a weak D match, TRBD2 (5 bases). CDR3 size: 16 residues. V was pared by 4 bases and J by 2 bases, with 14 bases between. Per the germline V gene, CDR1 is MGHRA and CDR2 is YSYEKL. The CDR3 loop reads CASSPLRRTNTGELFF. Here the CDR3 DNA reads TGCGCCAGCAGCCCACTCAGGAGGACTAACACCGGGGAGCTGTTTTTT.

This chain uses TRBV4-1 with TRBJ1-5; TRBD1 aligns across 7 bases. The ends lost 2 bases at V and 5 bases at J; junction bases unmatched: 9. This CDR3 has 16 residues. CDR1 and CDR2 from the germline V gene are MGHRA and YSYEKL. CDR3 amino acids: CASSQTGQRKYQPQHF. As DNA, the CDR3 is TGCGCCAGCAGCCAAACGGGACAGAGGAAATATCAGCCCCAGCATTTT.

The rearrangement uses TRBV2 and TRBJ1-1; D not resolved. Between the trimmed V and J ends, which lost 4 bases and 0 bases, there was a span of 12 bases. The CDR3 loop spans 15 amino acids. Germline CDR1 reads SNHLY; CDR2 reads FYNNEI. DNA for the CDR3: TGTGCCAGCAGTGCGGTGGCAGCGGTGAACACTGAAGCTTTCTTT. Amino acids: CASSAVAAVNTEAFF.

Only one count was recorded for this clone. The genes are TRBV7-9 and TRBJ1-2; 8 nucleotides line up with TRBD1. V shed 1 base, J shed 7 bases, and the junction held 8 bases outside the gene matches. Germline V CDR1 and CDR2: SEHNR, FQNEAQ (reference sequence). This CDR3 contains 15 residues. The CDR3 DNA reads TGTGCCAGCAGCTTAGAGACAGGGGAAAACGTTGGCTACACCTTC. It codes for CASSLETGENVGYTF.

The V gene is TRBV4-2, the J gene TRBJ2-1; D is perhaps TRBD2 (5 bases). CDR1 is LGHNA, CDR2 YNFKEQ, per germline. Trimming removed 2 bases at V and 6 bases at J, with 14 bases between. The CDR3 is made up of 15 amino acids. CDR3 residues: CASSQTTFRGNEQFF. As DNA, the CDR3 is TGTGCCAGCAGCCAAACGACCTTTCGGGGCAATGAGCAGTTCTTC.

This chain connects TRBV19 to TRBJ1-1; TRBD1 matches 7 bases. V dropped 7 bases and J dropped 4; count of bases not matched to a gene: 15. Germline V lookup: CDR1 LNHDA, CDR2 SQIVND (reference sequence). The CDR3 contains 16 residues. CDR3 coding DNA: TGTGCCAGTACCCGGGGGCAGGGGGACCCTTCCACTGAAGCTTTCTTT. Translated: CASTRGQGDPSTEAFF.

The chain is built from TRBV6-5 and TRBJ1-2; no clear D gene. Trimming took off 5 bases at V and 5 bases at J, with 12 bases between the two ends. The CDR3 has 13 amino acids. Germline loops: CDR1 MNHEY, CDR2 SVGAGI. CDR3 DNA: TGTGCCAGCAGTGTCTCTCGGGTATATGGCTACACCTTC. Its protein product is CASSVSRVYGYTF.

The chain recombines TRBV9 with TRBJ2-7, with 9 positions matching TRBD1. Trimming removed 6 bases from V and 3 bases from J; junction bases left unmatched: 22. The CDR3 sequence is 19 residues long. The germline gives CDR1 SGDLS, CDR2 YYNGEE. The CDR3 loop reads CASTLSRDRAGSALYEQYF. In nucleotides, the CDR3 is TGTGCCAGCACTCTAAGCCGGGACAGGGCTGGATCTGCCCTCTACGAGCAGTACTTC.

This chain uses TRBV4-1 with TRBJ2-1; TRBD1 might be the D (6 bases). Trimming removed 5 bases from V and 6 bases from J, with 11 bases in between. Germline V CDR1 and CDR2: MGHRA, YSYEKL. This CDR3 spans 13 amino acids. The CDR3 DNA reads TGCGCCAGCAGCTCGACAGGCGCCAATGAGCAGTTCTTC. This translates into CASSSTGANEQFF.

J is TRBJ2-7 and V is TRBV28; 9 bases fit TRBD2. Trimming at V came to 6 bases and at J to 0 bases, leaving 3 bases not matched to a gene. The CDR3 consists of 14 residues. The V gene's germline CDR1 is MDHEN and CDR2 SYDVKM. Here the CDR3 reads CASSRLADSYEQYF. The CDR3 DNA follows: TGTGCCAGCAGCAGACTAGCGGACTCCTACGAGCAGTACTTC.

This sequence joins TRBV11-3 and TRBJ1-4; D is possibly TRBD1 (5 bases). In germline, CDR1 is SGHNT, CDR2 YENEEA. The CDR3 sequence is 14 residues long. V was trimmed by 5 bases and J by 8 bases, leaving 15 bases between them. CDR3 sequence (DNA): TGTGCCAGCAGCGCGGGGGTAAGGAGGGAAAAACTGTTTTTT. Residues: CASSAGVRREKLFF.

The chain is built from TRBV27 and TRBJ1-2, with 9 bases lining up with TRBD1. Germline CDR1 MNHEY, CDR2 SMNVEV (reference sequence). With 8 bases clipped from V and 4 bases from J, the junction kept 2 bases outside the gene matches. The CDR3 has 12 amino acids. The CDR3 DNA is TGTGCCAGCGGGACAGGGTTCTATGGCTACACCTTC. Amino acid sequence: CASGTGFYGYTF.

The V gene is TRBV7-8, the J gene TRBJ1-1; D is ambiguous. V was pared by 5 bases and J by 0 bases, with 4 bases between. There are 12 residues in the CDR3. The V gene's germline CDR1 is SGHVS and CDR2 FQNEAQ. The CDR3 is CASSPVNTEAFF. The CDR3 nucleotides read TGTGCCAGCAGCCCGGTGAACACTGAAGCTTTCTTT.

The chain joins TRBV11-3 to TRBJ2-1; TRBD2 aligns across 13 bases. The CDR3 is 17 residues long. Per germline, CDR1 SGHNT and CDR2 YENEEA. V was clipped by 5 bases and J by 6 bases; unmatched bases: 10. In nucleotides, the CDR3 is TGTGCCAGCAGCCCGGGACGGACTAGCGGGAGTTCCAATGAGCAGTTCTTC. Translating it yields CASSPGRTSGSSNEQFF.